This T cell receptor (beta chain) derives from a study of blood T cell repertoires in COVID-19. CDR1 is SGHTS, CDR2 YDEGEE, per germline. The V end lost 3 bases, the J end lost 1 base, and 17 bases lay between the germline ends. The CDR3 runs to 17 residues. This table comes from immunoSEQ multiplex PCR, and its TCRdb copy is limited to in-frame clones, with some not included. This sample has a few hundred thousand clones, with approximately 80% found just once. Sequenced material: PBMCs or T cells enriched from blood (not recorded which). This clonotype was sampled from a man aged 40-55 years who had recovered from COVID-19. V and J are TRBV5-8 and TRBJ1-3; D ambiguous. CDR3 sequence (DNA): TGTGCCAGCAGCTCGGTTTTTTCCAGGCAATCTGGAAACACCATATATTTT. Translated: CASSSVFSRQSGNTIYF.